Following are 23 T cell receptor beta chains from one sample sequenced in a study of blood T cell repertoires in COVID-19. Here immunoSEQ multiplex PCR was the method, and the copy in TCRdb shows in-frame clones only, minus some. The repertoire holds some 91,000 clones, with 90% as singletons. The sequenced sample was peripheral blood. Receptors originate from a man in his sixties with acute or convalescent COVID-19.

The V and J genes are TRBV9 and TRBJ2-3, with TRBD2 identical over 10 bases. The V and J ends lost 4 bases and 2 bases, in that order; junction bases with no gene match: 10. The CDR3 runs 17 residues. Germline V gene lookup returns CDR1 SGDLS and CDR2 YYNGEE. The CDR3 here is CASSPRASGGNTDTQYF. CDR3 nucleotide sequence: TGTGCCAGCAGCCCCCGGGCTAGCGGGGGAAACACAGATACGCAGTATTTT.

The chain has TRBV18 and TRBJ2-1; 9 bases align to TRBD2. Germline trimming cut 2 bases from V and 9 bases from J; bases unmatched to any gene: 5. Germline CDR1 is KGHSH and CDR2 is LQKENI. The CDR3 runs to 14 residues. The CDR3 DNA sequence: TGTGCCAGCTCACCAGCTAGCGGGGATGCTGAGCAGTTCTTC. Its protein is CASSPASGDAEQFF.

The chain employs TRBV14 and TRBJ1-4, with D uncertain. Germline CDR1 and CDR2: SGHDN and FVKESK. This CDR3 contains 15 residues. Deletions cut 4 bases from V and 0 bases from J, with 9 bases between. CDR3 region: CASSLGRPTNEKLFF. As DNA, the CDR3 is TGTGCCAGCAGCCTGGGGAGGCCAACTAATGAAAAACTGTTTTTT.

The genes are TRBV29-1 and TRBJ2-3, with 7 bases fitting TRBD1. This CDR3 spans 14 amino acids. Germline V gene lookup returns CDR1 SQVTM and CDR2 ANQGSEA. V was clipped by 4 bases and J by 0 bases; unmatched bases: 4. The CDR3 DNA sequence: TGCAGCGTTGTGGCAGGGGGTAGCACAGATACGCAGTATTTT. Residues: CSVVAGGSTDTQYF.

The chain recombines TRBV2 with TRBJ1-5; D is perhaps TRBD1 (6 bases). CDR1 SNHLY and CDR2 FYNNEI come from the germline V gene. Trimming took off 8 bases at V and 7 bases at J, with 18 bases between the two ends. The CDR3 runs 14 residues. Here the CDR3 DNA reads TGTGCCAGCGCGAAGGGGGGGCAAGGACAGCCCCAGCATTTT. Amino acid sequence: CASAKGGQGQPQHF.

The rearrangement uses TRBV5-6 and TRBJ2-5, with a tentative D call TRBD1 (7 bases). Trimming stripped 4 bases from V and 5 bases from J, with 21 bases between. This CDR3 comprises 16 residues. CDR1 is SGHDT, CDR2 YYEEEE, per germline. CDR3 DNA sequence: TGTGCCAGCAGCGCCCAGGGGGGTGTCCCGGGGGAGACCCAGTACTTC. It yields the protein CASSAQGGVPGETQYF. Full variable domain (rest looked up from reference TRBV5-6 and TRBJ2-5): DAGVTQSPTHLIKTRGQQVTLRCSPKSGHDTVSWYQQALGQGPQFIFQYYEEEERQRGNFPDRFSGHQFPNYSSELNVNALLLGDSALYLCASSAQGGVPGETQYFGPGTRLLVL.

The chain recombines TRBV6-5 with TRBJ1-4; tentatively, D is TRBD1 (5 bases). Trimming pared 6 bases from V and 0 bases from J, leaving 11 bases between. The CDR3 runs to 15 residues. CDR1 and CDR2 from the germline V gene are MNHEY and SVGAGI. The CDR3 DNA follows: TGTGCCAGCAGCCCGGACACTTCAACTAATGAAAAACTGTTTTTT. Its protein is CASSPDTSTNEKLFF.

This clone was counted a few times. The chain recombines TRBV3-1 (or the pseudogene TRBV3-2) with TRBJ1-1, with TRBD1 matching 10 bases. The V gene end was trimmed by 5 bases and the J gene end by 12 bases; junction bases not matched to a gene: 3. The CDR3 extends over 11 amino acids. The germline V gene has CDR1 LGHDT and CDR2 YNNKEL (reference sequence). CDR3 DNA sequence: TGTGCCAGCAGCGACAGGGGGCAAACTTTCTTT. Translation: CASSDRGQTFF.

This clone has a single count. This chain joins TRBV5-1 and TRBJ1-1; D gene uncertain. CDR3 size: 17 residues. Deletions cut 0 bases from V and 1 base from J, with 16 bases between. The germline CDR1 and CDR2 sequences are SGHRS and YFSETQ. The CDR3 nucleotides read TGCGCCAGCAGCTTGGCCAATGGAGGGCGAAAGAACACTGAAGCTTTCTTT. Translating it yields CASSLANGGRKNTEAFF.

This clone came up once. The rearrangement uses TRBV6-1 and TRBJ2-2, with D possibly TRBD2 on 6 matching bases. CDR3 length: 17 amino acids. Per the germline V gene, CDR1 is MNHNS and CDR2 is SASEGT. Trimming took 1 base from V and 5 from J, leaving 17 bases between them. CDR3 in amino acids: CASSEERAGKTTGELFF. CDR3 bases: TGTGCCAGCAGTGAAGAGAGGGCGGGAAAAACTACCGGGGAGCTGTTTTTT.

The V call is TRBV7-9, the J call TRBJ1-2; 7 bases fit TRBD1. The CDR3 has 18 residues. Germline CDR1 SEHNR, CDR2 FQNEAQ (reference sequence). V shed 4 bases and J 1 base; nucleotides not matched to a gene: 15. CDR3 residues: CASSSEEFGQALNYGYTF. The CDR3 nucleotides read TGTGCCAGCAGCTCCGAAGAGTTCGGACAGGCTCTTAACTATGGCTACACCTTC.

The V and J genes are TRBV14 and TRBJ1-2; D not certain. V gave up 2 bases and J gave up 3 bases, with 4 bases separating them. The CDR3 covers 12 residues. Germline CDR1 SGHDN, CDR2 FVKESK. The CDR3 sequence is CASSQTDYGYTF. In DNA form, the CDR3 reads TGTGCCAGCAGCCAAACTGACTATGGCTACACCTTC.

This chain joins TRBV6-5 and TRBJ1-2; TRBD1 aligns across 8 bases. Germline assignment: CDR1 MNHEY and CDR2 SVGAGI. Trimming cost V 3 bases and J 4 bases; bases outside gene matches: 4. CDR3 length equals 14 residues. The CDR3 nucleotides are TGTGCCAGCAGTTATCTGGACAGGGCCTATGGCTACACCTTC. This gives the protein CASSYLDRAYGYTF.

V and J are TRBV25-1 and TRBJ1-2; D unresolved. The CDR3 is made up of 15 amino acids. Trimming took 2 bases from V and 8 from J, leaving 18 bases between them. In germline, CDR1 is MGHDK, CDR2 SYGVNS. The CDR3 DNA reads TGTGCCAGCAGTGAACATTACGGGCTCCGGGAGGGCTACACCTTC. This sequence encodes CASSEHYGLREGYTF.

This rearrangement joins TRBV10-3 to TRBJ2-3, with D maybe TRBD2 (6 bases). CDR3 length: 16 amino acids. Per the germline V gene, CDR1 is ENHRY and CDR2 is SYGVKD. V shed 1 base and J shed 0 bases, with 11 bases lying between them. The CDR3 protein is CAISEYGGTSTDTQYF. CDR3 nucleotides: TGTGCCATCAGTGAGTACGGCGGGACTAGCACAGATACGCAGTATTTT.

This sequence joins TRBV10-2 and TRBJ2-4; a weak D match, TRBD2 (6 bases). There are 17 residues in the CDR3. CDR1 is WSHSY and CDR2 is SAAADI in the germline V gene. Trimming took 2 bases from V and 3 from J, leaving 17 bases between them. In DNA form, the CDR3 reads TGCGCCAGCAGTGAGGAAGGACTAAGAGGGGTCAAAAACATTCAGTACTTC. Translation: CASSEEGLRGVKNIQYF.

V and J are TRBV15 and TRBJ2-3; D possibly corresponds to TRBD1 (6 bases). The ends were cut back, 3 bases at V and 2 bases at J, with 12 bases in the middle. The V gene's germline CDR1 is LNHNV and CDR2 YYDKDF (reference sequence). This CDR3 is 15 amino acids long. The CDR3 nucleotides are TGTGCCACCAGCAGCAGGGGCCAACACACAGATACGCAGTATTTT. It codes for CATSSRGQHTDTQYF.

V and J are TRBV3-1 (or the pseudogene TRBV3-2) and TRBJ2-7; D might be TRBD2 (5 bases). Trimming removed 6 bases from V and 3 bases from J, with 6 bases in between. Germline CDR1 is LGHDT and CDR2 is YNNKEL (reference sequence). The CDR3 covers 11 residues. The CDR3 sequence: CASRGSYEQYF. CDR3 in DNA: TGTGCCAGCAGAGGGAGCTACGAGCAGTACTTC.

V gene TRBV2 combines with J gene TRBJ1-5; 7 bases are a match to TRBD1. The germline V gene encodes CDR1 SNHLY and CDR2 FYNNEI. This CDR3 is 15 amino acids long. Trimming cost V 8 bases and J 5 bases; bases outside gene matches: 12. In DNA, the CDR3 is TGTGCCAGCTCCAGAGGACAGGTGAATTATCAGCCCCAGCATTTT. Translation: CASSRGQVNYQPQHF.

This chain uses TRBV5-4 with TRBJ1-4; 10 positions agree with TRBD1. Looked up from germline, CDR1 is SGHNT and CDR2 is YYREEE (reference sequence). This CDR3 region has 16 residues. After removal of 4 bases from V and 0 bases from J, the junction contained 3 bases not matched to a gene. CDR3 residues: CASSRGQGATNEKLFF. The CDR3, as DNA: TGTGCCAGCAGCCGAGGACAGGGGGCAACTAATGAAAAACTGTTTTTT.

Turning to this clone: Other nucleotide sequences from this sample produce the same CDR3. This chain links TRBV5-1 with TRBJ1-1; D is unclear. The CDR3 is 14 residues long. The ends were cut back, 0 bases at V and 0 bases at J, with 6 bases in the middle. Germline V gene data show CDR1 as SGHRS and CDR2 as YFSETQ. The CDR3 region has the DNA TGCGCCAGCAGCTTGGCGGGTATGAACACTGAAGCTTTCTTT. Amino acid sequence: CASSLAGMNTEAFF.

The CDR3 spells CASVRAKNQPQHF. CDR3 sequence (DNA): TGTGCTAGTGTCAGGGCCAAAAATCAGCCCCAGCATTTT. This chain uses TRBV12-5 with TRBJ1-5, with D perhaps matching TRBD1 (5 bases). Trimming stripped 7 bases from V and 4 bases from J, with 11 bases between. CDR1 and CDR2 from the germline V gene are LGHNT and FRNRAP. The CDR3 sequence is 13 residues long.

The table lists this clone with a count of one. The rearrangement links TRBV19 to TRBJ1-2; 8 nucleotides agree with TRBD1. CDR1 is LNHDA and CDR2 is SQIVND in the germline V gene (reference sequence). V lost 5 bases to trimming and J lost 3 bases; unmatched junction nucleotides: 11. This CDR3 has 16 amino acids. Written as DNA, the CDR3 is TGTGCCAGTAGTGTCATCGACTCACAGGGGGACTATGGCTACACCTTC. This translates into CASSVIDSQGDYGYTF. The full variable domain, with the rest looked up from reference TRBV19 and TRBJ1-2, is DGGITQSPKYLFRKEGQNVTLSCEQNLNHDAMYWYRQDPGQGLRLIYYSQIVNDFQKGDIAEGYSVSREKKESFPLTVTSAQKNPTAFYLCASSVIDSQGDYGYTFGSGTRLTVV.